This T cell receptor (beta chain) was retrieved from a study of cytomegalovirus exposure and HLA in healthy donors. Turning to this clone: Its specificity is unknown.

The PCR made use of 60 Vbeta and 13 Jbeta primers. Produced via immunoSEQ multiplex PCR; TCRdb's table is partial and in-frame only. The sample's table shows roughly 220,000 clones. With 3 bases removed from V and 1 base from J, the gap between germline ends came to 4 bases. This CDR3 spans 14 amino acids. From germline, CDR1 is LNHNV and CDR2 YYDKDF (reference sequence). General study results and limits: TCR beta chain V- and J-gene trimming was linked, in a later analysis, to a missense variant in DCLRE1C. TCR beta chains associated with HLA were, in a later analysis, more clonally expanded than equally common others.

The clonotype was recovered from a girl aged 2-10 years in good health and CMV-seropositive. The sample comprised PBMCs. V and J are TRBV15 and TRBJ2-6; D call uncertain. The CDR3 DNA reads TGTGCCACCAGCAGCGTATCTGGGGCCAACGTCCTGACTTTC. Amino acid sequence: CATSSVSGANVLTF.